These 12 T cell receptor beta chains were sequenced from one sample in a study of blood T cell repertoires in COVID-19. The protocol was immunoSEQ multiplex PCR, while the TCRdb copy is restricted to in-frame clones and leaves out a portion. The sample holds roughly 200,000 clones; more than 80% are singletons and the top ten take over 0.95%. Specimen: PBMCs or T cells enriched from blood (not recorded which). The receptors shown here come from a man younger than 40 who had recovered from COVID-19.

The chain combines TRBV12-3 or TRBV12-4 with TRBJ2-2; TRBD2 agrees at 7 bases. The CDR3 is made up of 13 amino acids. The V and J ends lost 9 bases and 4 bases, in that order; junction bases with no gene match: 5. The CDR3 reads CARGGSSTGELFF. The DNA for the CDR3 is TGTGCCAGGGGCGGGAGTTCCACCGGGGAGCTGTTTTTT.

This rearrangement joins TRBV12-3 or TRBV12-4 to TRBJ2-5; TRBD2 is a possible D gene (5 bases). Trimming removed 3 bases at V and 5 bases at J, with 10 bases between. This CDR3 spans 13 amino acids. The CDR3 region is CASSFLGGETQYF. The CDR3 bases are TGTGCCAGCAGTTTCCTCGGCGGGGAGACCCAGTACTTC.

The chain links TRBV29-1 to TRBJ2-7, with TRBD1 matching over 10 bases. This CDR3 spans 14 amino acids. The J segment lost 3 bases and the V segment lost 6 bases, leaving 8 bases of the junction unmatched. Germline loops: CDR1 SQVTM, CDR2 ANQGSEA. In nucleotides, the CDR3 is TGCAGCGTGGCGGCGACAGGGGGCTTCTACGAGCAGTACTTC. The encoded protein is CSVAATGGFYEQYF.

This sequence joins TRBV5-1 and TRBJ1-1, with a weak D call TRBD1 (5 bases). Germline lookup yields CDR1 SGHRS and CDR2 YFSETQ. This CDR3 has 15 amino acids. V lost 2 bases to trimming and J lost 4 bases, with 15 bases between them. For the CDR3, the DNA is TGCGCCAGCAGCTTTCAAGGCCCGGGGGGCACTGAAGCTTTCTTT. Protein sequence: CASSFQGPGGTEAFF.

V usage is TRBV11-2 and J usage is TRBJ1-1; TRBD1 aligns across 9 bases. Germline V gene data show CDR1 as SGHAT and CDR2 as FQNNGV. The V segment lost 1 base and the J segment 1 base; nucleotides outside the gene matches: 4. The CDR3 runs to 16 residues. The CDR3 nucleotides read TGTGCCAGCAGCTTAGGGACAGGGGTGTGGAACACTGAAGCTTTCTTT. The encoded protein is CASSLGTGVWNTEAFF.

Here the CDR3 DNA reads TGTGCCAGCAGCCAAGAACAGGGGGAGACCTACAATGAGCAGTTCTTC. Amino acids: CASSQEQGETYNEQFF. The V gene is TRBV4-2, the J gene TRBJ2-1, with 8 bases fitting TRBD1. This CDR3 is 16 amino acids long. Germline V CDR1 and CDR2: LGHNA, YNFKEQ. With 0 bases clipped from V and 2 bases from J, the junction kept 3 bases outside the gene matches.

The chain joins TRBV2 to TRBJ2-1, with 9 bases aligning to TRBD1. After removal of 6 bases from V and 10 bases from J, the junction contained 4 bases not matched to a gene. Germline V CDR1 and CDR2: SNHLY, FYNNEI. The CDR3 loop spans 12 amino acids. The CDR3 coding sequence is TGTGCCAGCAGCACAGGGGGCCCCGAGCAGTTCTTC. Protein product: CASSTGGPEQFF.

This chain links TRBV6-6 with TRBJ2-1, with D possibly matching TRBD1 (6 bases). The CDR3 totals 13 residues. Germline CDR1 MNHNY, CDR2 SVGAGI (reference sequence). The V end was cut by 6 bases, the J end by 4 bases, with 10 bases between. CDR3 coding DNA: TGTGCCAGCAGGGAAGACAGGTACAATGAGCAGTTCTTC. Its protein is CASREDRYNEQFF.

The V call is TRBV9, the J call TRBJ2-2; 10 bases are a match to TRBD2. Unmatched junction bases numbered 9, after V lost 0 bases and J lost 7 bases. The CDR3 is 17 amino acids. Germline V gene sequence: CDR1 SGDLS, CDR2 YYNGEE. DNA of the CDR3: TGTGCCAGCAGCGTAGGGGGTAGCGGGAGGATTGGCGGGGAGCTGTTTTTT. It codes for CASSVGGSGRIGGELFF.

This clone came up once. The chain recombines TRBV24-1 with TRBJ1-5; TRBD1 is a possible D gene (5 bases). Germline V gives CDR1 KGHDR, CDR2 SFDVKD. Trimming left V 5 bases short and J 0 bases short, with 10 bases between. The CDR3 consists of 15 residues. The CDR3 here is CATSGGGTSNQPQHF. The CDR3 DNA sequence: TGTGCCACCAGTGGTGGGGGGACTAGCAATCAGCCCCAGCATTTT.

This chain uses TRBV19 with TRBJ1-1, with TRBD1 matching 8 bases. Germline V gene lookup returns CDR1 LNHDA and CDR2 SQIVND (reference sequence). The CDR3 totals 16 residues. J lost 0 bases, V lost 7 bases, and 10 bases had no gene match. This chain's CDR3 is CASKSSGGRMNTEAFF. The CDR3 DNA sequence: TGTGCCAGTAAAAGCTCAGGGGGCAGAATGAACACTGAAGCTTTCTTT.

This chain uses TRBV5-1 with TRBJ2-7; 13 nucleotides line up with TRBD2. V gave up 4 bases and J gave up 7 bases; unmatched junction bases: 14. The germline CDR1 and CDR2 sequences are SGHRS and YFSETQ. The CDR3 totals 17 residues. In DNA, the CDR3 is TGCGCCAGCAGCCGCGGACTAGCGGGAGCTTTTCCTGGTGAGCAGTACTTC. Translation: CASSRGLAGAFPGEQYF.